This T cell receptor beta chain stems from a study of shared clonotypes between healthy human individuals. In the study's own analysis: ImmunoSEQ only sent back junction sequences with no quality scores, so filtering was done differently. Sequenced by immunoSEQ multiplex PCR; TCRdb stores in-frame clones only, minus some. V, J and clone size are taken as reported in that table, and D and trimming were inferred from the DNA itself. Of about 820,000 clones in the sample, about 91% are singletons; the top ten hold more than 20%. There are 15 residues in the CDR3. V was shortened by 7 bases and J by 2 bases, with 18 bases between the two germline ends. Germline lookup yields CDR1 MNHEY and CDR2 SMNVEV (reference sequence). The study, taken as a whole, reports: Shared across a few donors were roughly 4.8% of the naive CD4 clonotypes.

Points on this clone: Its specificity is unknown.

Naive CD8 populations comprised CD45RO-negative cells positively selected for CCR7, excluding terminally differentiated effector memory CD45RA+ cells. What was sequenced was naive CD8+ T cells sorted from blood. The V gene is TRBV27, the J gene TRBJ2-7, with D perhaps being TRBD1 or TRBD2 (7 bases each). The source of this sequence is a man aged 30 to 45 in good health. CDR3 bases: TGTGCCAGCACCCCAGGGAGGGGGCCCACCTACGAGCAGTACTTC. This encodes CASTPGRGPTYEQYF.